Following are 21 T cell receptor beta chains from one sample sequenced in a study of blood T cell repertoires in COVID-19. Assay: immunoSEQ multiplex PCR; the TCRdb copy retains only in-frame clones and omits some. The sample consists of hundreds of thousands of clones, roughly 90% of them appearing once. The sequencing sample was made of PBMCs or T cells enriched from blood (not recorded which). These receptors came from a woman between 50 and 59 years old who had recovered from COVID-19.

This clone was recorded once. V and J are TRBV20-1 and TRBJ2-4; D unresolved. The CDR3 runs to 11 residues. The germline V gene has CDR1 DFQATT and CDR2 SNEGSKA (reference sequence). V lost 1 base and J lost 7, with 5 bases in between. The CDR3 DNA reads as TGCAGTGCTAGAGTATCCAACATTCAGTACTTC. Residues: CSARVSNIQYF.

The rearrangement joins TRBV6-2 or TRBV6-3 to TRBJ2-5; the D is unclear. CDR1 is MNHEY and CDR2 is SVGEGT in the germline V gene. This CDR3 comprises 14 residues. Trimming stripped 5 bases from V and 0 bases from J, with 10 bases between. Here the CDR3 reads CASSHGTNQETQYF. The CDR3 bases are TGTGCCAGCAGTCACGGAACTAACCAAGAGACCCAGTACTTC.

The chain combines TRBV4-3 with TRBJ2-3; 8 bases match TRBD2. The junction had 7 bases not matched to a gene; V was cut back by 0 bases and J by 2 bases. Germline V gene sequence: CDR1 LGHNA, CDR2 YSLEER. CDR3 length: 17 amino acids. CDR3 nucleotides: TGCGCCAGCAGCCAAGATCACGGGAGGGCTCCCACAGATACGCAGTATTTT. Its translation: CASSQDHGRAPTDTQYF.

The chain joins TRBV23-1 to TRBJ2-4; D perhaps matches TRBD1 (5 bases). TRBV23-1 is reported as an ORF; its role is uncertain. Between the trimmed V and J ends, which lost 4 bases and 0 bases, there was a span of 19 bases. The CDR3 contains 18 residues. In nucleotides, the CDR3 is TGCGCCAGCAGTCCAAACCTAGACAGTCTTTTAGCCAAAAACATTCAGTACTTC. Protein: CASSPNLDSLLAKNIQYF.

This clone appeared a few times. The chain has TRBV6-4 and TRBJ2-1, with 12 bases lining up with TRBD2. V trimming: 2 bases; J trimming: 9 bases; junction bases outside the gene matches: 2. The CDR3 contains 14 residues. The V gene's germline CDR1 is MRHNA and CDR2 SNTAGT. The CDR3 sequence: CASSDGLAGTEQFF. CDR3 coding DNA: TGTGCCAGCAGTGACGGACTAGCGGGAACTGAGCAGTTCTTC.

The V call is TRBV7-3, the J call TRBJ2-3; D ambiguous. The V gene lost 2 bases and the J gene lost 2 bases, with 11 bases spanning the gap. Germline CDR1 reads SGHTA; CDR2 reads FQGTGA. This CDR3 is 15 amino acids long. The CDR3 here is CASSLVGSATDTQYF. CDR3 coding DNA: TGTGCCAGCAGCTTAGTCGGGTCTGCCACAGATACGCAGTATTTT.

CDR3 DNA sequence: TGTGCCAGCAGCCCGCGGGGGACAGGGGGCTCCTACGAGCAGTACTTC. This sequence encodes CASSPRGTGGSYEQYF. The chain is built from TRBV7-2 and TRBJ2-7; TRBD1 matches at 11 bases. The ends lost 5 bases at V and 0 bases at J; junction bases unmatched: 6. The CDR3 consists of 16 residues. The germline V gene has CDR1 SGHTA and CDR2 FQGNSA.

This chain's CDR3 is CASSPPGEKLFF. The CDR3 DNA follows: TGTGCCAGCAGTCCCCCGGGTGAAAAACTGTTTTTT. The chain employs TRBV28 and TRBJ1-4; no clear D. CDR1 is MDHEN, CDR2 SYDVKM, per germline. The CDR3 length is 12 residues. Trimming shortened V by 5 bases and J by 7 bases, and 8 bases separated the two germline ends. Filled out from reference TRBV28 and TRBJ1-4, the complete variable domain reads DVKVTQSSRYLVKRTGEKVFLECVQDMDHENMFWYRQDPGLGLRLIYFSYDVKMKEKGDIPEGYSVSREKKERFSLILESASTNQTSMYLCASSPPGEKLFFGSGTQLSVL.

The V call is TRBV5-1, the J call TRBJ2-3, with 8 bases lining up with TRBD2. The CDR3 spans 16 residues. Germline V gives CDR1 SGHRS, CDR2 YFSETQ. After removal of 5 bases from V and 3 bases from J, the junction contained 11 bases not matched to a gene. CDR3 region: CASSPTSGSLTDTQYF. The CDR3 region has the DNA TGCGCCAGCAGTCCTACTAGCGGATCATTGACAGATACGCAGTATTTT.

The chain employs TRBV15 and TRBJ1-3; TRBD1 aligns across 10 bases. The CDR3 sequence is 16 residues long. V shed 5 bases, J shed 6 bases, and the junction held 10 bases outside the gene matches. Germline V lookup: CDR1 LNHNV, CDR2 YYDKDF (reference sequence). The CDR3 DNA reads TGTGCCACCAGCGGCCGACCGGGACAGGGGAAAAACACCATATATTTT. Amino acid sequence: CATSGRPGQGKNTIYF.

This clone appeared a few times. The CDR3, as DNA: TGCAGTGCTAGTGGGACAGGATCCCCGGGTAACTATGGCTACACCTTC. It yields the protein CSASGTGSPGNYGYTF. The chain employs TRBV20-1 and TRBJ1-2, with 8 bases identical to TRBD1. Germline loops: CDR1 DFQATT, CDR2 SNEGSKA (reference sequence). J was trimmed by 1 base and V by 3 bases; bases with no gene match: 10. This CDR3 is built from 16 residues.

V gene TRBV11-2 combines with J gene TRBJ2-2; 7 nucleotides match TRBD2. V dropped 4 bases and J dropped 1; count of bases not matched to a gene: 0. CDR3 length equals 14 residues. CDR1 is SGHAT and CDR2 is FQNNGV in the germline V gene. CDR3: CASSWEGNTGELFF. CDR3 nucleotide sequence: TGTGCCAGCAGCTGGGAGGGGAACACCGGGGAGCTGTTTTTT.

The CDR3 coding sequence is TGTGCCAGCAGCGGGCCTTTGGCAGTTATATATAGCAATCAGCCCCAGCATTTT. This encodes CASSGPLAVIYSNQPQHF. V is TRBV9 and J is TRBJ1-5; D call uncertain. This CDR3 has 18 residues. V was pared by 3 bases and J by 0 bases, with 19 bases between. Germline CDR1 SGDLS, CDR2 YYNGEE.

The chain employs TRBV7-2 and TRBJ2-5, with 7 bases identical to TRBD1. The CDR3 is 15 amino acids. Germline-derived CDR1 and CDR2 are SGHTA and FQGNSA. J was trimmed by 0 bases and V by 4 bases; bases with no gene match: 5. DNA for the CDR3: TGTGCCAGCAGCTCAATAGACAGGGACCAAGAGACCCAGTACTTC. It specifies CASSSIDRDQETQYF.

This chain uses TRBV7-9 with TRBJ2-1; 12 bases are shared with TRBD2. The CDR3 contains 17 residues. The V and J ends lost 5 bases and 0 bases, in that order; junction bases with no gene match: 5. The germline CDR1 and CDR2 sequences are SEHNR and FQNEAQ (reference sequence). CDR3 region: CASSRGLAGGSYNEQFF. CDR3 coding DNA: TGTGCCAGCAGCCGGGGACTAGCGGGTGGCTCCTACAATGAGCAGTTCTTC.

The rearrangement joins TRBV13 to TRBJ2-7, with a weak D call TRBD2 (6 bases). With 6 bases removed from V and 0 bases from J, the gap between germline ends came to 15 bases. This CDR3 has 15 amino acids. Germline V lookup: CDR1 PRHDT, CDR2 FYEKMQ (reference sequence). CDR3 amino acids: CASSSGSRSSYEQYF. CDR3 coding DNA: TGTGCCAGCAGTTCCGGGAGTAGGAGCTCCTACGAGCAGTACTTC.

The chain links TRBV2 to TRBJ1-4; 10 nucleotides align to TRBD1. From germline, CDR1 is SNHLY and CDR2 FYNNEI. J lost 8 bases, V lost 10 bases, and 10 bases had no gene match. This CDR3 comprises 14 residues. Written as DNA, the CDR3 is TGTGCCATAAAAACTGGACAGGGGGTAGAAAAACTGTTTTTT. Translated: CAIKTGQGVEKLFF.

V and J are TRBV25-1 and TRBJ1-1, with D perhaps TRBD1 (5 bases). The length of the CDR3 is 15 residues. From germline, CDR1 is MGHDK and CDR2 SYGVNS. Trimming left V 5 bases short and J 1 base short, with 14 bases between. The CDR3 DNA sequence: TGTGCCAGCAGTCTGGGCAGGGCACAGAACACTGAAGCTTTCTTT. Translating gives CASSLGRAQNTEAFF.

The chain couples TRBV24-1 to TRBJ1-2; 7 nucleotides line up with TRBD1. The CDR3 is 12 amino acids. V gave up 5 bases and J gave up 7 bases; unmatched junction bases: 3. Germline CDR1 and CDR2: KGHDR and SFDVKD. CDR3 region: CATSGPGGGYTF. The CDR3 DNA follows: TGTGCCACCAGTGGCCCAGGGGGTGGCTACACCTTC.

The gene calls are TRBV10-3 and TRBJ2-5; D possibly corresponds to TRBD1 (6 bases). Between the trimmed V and J ends, which lost 2 bases and 1 base, there was a span of 8 bases. Germline-derived CDR1 and CDR2 are ENHRY and SYGVKD. The CDR3 runs to 14 residues. CDR3 amino acids: CAISETGIQETQYF. Written as DNA, the CDR3 is TGTGCCATCAGTGAGACAGGGATCCAAGAGACCCAGTACTTC.

This chain joins TRBV28 and TRBJ2-7; the match to TRBD1 covers 8 bases. Trimming removed 4 bases from V and 5 bases from J; junction bases left unmatched: 10. Germline lookup yields CDR1 MDHEN and CDR2 SYDVKM. This CDR3 comprises 15 residues. CDR3 in amino acids: CASSSSTGVVHEQYF. CDR3 in DNA: TGTGCCAGCAGTTCGTCGACAGGGGTGGTTCACGAGCAGTACTTC.